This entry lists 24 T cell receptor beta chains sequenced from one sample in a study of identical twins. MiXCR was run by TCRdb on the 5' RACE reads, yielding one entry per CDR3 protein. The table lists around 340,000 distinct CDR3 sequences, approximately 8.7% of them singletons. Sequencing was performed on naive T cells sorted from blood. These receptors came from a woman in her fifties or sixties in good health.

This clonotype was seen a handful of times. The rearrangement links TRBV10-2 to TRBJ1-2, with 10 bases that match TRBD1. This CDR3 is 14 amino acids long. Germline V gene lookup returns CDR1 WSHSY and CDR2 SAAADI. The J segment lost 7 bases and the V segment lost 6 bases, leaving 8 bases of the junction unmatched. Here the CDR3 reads CASSPGQGVGGYTF. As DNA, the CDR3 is TGCGCCAGCAGCCCAGGACAGGGGGTTGGTGGCTACACCTTC.

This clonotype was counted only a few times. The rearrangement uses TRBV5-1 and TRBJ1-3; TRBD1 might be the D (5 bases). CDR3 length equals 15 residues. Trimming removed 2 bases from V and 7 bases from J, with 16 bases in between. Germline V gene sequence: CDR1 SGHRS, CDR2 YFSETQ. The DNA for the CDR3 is TGCGCCAGCAGCTTAGCCCCAGGGAGTCTCAACACCATATATTTT. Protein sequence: CASSLAPGSLNTIYF.

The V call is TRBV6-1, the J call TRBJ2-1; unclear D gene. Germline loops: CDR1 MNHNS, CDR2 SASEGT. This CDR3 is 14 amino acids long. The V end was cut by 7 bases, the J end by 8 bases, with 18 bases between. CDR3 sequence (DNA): TGTGCCAGCATCTTCATGATGTCGGGTGATGAGCAGTTCTTC. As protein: CASIFMMSGDEQFF.

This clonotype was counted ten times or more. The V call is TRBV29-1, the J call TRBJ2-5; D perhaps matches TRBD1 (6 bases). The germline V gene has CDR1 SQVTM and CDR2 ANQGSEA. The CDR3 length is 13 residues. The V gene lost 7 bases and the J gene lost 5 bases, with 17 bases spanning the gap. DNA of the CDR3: TGCAGCGCCCCCGGTAGGGGGACGGAGACCCAGTACTTC. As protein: CSAPGRGTETQYF.

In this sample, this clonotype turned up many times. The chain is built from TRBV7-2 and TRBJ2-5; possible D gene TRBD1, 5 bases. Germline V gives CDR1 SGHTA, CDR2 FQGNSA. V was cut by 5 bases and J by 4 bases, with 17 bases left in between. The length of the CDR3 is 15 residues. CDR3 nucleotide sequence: TGTGCCAGCAGCCCTGGTGGGGCTAATAGAGAGACCCAGTACTTC. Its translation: CASSPGGANRETQYF.

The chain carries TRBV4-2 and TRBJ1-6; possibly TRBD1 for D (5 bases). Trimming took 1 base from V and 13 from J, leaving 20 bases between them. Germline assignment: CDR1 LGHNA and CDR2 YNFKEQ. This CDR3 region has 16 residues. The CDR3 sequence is CASSQVSAGLRNPLHF. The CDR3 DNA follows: TGTGCCAGCAGCCAAGTTAGCGCGGGACTCCGAAACCCCCTCCACTTT.

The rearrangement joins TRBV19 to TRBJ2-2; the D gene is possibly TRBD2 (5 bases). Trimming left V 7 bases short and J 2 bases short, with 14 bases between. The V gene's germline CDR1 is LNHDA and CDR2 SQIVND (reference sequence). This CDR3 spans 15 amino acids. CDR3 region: CASMVDWFNTGELFF. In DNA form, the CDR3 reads TGTGCCAGTATGGTGGACTGGTTCAACACCGGGGAGCTGTTTTTT.

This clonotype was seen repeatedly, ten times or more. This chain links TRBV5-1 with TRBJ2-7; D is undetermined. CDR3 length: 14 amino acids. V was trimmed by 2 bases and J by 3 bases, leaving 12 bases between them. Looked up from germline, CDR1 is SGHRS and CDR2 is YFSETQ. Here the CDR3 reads CASSFGGKDYEQYV. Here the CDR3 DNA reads TGCGCCAGCAGCTTTGGCGGAAAAGACTACGAGCAGTACGTC.

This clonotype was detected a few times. CDR3: CASSLKLTGRGTDTQYF. For the CDR3, the DNA is TGTGCCAGCAGCTTGAAACTCACGGGACGTGGCACAGATACGCAGTATTTT. This chain uses TRBV5-6 with TRBJ2-3; D is tentatively TRBD1 or TRBD2 (5 bases each). The germline gives CDR1 SGHDT, CDR2 YYEEEE. The CDR3 spans 17 residues. Between the trimmed V and J ends, which lost 1 base and 1 base, there was a span of 16 bases. The variable domain in full, with the rest retrieved from reference TRBV5-6 and TRBJ2-3, is DAGVTQSPTHLIKTRGQQVTLRCSPKSGHDTVSWYQQALGQGPQFIFQYYEEEERQRGNFPDRFSGHQFPNYSSELNVNALLLGDSALYLCASSLKLTGRGTDTQYFGPGTRLTVL.

The CDR3 coding sequence is TGTGCCAGCAGTTATCTTAGCGTGCAGTTCTTC. Protein: CASSYLSVQFF. The rearrangement links TRBV6-5 to TRBJ2-1, with TRBD2 as a possible D gene (5 bases). This CDR3 contains 11 residues. V shed 3 bases and J shed 12 bases, with 9 bases lying between them. CDR1 is MNHEY, CDR2 SVGAGI, per germline.

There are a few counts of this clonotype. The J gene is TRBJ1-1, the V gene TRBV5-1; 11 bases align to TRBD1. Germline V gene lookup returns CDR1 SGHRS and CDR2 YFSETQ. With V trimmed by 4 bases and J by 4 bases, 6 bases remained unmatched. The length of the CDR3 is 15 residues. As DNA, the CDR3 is TGCGCCAGCAGCCGGACAGGGGGCTTGAGCACTGAAGCTTTCTTT. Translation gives CASSRTGGLSTEAFF.

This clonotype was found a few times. CDR3 coding DNA: TGTGCCAGTAGTATCCTGGGCGAGGGGGCCTTCTTGGAGACCCAGTACTTC. It codes for CASSILGEGAFLETQYF. The rearrangement joins TRBV19 to TRBJ2-5, with 7 bases lining up with TRBD1. After removal of 3 bases from V and 5 bases from J, the junction contained 15 bases not matched to a gene. The length of the CDR3 is 17 residues. CDR1 is LNHDA and CDR2 is SQIVND in the germline V gene (reference sequence). Full variable domain (rest looked up from reference TRBV19 and TRBJ2-5): DGGITQSPKYLFRKEGQNVTLSCEQNLNHDAMYWYRQDPGQGLRLIYYSQIVNDFQKGDIAEGYSVSREKKESFPLTVTSAQKNPTAFYLCASSILGEGAFLETQYFGPGTRLLVL.

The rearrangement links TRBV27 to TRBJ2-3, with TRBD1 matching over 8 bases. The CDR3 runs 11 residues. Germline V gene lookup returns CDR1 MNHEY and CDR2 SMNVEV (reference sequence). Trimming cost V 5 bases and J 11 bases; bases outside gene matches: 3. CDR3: CASSGTGEQYF. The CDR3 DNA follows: TGTGCCAGCAGTGGGACAGGAGAGCAGTATTTT.

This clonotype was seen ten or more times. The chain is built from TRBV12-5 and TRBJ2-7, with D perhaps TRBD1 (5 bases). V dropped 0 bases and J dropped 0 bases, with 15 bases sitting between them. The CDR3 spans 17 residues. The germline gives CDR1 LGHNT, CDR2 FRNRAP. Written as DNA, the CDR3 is TGTGCTAGTGGTTTGGTGCCAGGGAATATTAACTCCTACGAGCAGTACTTC. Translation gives CASGLVPGNINSYEQYF.

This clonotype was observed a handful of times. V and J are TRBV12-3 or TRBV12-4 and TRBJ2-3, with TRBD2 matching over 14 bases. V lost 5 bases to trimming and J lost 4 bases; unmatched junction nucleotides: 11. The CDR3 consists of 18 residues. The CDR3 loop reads CASSHPGTSGRRADTQYF. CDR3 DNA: TGTGCCAGCAGTCACCCAGGGACTAGCGGGAGACGAGCAGATACGCAGTATTTT.

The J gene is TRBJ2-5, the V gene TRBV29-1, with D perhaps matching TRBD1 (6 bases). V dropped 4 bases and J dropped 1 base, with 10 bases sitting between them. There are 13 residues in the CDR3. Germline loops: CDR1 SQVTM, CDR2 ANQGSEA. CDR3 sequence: CSVARGLQETQYF. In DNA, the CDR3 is TGCAGCGTTGCCAGGGGTCTCCAAGAGACCCAGTACTTC.

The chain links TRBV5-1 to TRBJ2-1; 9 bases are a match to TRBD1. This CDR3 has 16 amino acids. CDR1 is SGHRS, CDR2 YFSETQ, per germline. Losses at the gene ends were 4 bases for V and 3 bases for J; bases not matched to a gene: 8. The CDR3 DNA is TGCGCCAGCAGCCCGGGGACAGGGAGGGACTACAATGAGCAGTTCTTC. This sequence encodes CASSPGTGRDYNEQFF.

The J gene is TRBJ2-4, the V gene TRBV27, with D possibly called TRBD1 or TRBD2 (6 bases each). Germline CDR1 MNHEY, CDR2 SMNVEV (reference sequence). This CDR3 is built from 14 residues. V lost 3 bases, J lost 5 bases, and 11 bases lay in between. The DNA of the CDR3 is TGTGCCAGCAGTTTTAACGGGGGCGAAAACATTCAGTACTTC. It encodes CASSFNGGENIQYF.

The CDR3 here is CASSPPGGGHTEAFF. The DNA for the CDR3 is TGCGCCAGCAGCCCGCCGGGCGGGGGGCATACTGAAGCTTTCTTT. This sequence joins TRBV5-1 and TRBJ1-1; weak D call: TRBD1 (6 bases). The CDR3 sequence is 15 residues long. V was clipped by 4 bases and J by 5 bases, with 18 bases between them. CDR1 and CDR2 (germline): SGHRS, YFSETQ.

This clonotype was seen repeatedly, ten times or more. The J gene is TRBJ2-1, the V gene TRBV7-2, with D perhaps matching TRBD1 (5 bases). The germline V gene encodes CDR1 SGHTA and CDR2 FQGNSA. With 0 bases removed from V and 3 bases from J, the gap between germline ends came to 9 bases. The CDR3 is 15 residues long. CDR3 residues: CASSLAAGIYNEQFF. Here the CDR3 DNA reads TGTGCCAGCAGCTTAGCGGCAGGGATCTACAATGAGCAGTTCTTC.

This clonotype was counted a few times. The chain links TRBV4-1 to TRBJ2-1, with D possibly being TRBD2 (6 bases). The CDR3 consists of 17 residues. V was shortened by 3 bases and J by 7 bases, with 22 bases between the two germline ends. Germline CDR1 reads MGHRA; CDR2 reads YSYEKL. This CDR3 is CASSHPSGLTGRNEQFF. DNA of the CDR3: TGCGCCAGCAGCCACCCCAGCGGTCTTACTGGGAGGAATGAGCAGTTCTTC.

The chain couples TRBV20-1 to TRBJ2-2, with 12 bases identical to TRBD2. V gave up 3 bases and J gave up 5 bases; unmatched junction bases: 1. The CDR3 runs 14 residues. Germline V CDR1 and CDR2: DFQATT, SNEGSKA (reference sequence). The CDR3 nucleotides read TGCAGTGCTAGGACTAGCGGGAGAACCGGGGAGCTGTTTTTT. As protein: CSARTSGRTGELFF.

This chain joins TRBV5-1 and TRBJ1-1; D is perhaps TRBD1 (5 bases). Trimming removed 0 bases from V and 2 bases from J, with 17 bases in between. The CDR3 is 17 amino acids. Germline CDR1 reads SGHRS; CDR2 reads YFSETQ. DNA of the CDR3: TGCGCCAGCAGCTTGGGTACGGGAGGGGCACCAAACACTGAAGCTTTCTTT. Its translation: CASSLGTGGAPNTEAFF.

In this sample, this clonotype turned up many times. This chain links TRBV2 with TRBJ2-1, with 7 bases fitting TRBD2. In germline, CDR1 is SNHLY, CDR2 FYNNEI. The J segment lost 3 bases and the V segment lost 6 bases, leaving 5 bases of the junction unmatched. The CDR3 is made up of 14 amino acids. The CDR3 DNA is TGTGCCAGCAGGTTCGCGGGAGTCTACAATGAGCAGTTCTTC. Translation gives CASRFAGVYNEQFF. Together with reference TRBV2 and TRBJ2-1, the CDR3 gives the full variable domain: EPEVTQTPSHQVTQMGQEVILRCVPISNHLYFYWYRQILGQKVEFLVSFYNNEISEKSEIFDDQFSVERPDGSNFTLKIRSTKLEDSAMYFCASRFAGVYNEQFFGPGTRLTVL.